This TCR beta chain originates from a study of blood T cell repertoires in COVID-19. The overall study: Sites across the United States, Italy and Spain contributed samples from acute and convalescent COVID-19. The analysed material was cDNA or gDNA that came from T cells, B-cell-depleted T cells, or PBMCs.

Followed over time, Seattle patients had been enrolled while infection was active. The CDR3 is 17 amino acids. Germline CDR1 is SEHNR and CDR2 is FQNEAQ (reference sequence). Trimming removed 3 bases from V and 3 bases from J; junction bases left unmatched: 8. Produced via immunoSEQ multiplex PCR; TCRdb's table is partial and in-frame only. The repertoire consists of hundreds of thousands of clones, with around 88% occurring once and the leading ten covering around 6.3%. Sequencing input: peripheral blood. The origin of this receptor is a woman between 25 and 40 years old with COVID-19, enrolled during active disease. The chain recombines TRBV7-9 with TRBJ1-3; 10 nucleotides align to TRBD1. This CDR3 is CASSFPDRGTIGNTIYF. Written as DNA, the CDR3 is TGTGCCAGCAGCTTTCCGGACAGGGGGACGATTGGAAACACCATATATTTT.